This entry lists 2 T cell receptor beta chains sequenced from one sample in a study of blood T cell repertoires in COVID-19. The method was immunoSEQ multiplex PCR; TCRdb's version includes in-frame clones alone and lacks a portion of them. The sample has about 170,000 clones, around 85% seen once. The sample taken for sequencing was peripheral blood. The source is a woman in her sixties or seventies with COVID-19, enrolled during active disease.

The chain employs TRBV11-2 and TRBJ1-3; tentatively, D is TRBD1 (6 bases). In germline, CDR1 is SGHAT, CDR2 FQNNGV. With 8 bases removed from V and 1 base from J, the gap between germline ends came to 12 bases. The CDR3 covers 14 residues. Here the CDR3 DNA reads TGTGCCAGCGAGGGGGGGTTTTCTGGAAACACCATATATTTT. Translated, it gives CASEGGFSGNTIYF.

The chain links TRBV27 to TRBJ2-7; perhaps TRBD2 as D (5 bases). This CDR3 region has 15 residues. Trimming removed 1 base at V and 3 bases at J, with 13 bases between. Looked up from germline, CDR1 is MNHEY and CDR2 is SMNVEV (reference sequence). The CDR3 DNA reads TGTGCCAGCAGTTTATTACCGGGATACAACTACGAGCAGTACTTC. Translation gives CASSLLPGYNYEQYF.